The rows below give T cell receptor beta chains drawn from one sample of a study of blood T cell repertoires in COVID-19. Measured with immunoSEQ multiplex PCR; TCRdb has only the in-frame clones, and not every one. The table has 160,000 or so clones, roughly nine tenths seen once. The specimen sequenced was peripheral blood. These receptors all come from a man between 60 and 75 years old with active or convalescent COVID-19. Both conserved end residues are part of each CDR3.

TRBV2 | CASSERDRGIAYEQYF
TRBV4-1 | CASSQDAGLAGGKGTGELFF
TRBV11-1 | CASSFSRETQYF
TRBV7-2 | CAIRQAYNEQFF
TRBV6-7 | CASSYRGYGTDTQYF
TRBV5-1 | CASSLGTGVSYEQYF
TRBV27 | CASSLRGGTGATDTEAFF
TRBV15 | CATSTGQMNTEAFF
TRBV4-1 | CASSQSVPTGGLYEQYF
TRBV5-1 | CASSPRLTSGEQFF
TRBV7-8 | CASSLTGGASGRDEQFF
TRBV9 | CASSTSGGSYNEQFF
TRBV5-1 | CASSLVGSGTGELFF